This is a list of T cell receptor beta chains from one sample in a study of T cell responses to AZD1222 COVID-19 vaccine. Sequencing was performed with immunoSEQ multiplex PCR; in TCRdb, only in-frame clones are kept and a portion is missing. The profile shows about 100,000 clones, more than 70% of them singletons. Sequenced here: peripheral blood, sampled on day 0 of AZD1222 vaccination. These receptors were taken from an adult in good health. Each CDR3 is given with its conserved first and last residue. A D gene is named only where the DNA matches it firmly. For some rows the clone size is stated as once, few or many, or as a class when expanded; others skip it.

len	abundance	v_gene	d_gene	j_gene	CDR3nt	CDR3aa
13	.	TRBV5-1	.	TRBJ1-1	TGCGCCAGCAGCTGGGGGATTGTCACTGAAGCTTTCTTT	CASSWGIVTEAFF
17	.	TRBV6-1	TRBD2	TRBJ2-3	TGTGCCAGCAGTGAAGCGTTGGGGGGGACCAACACAGATACGCAGTATTTT	CASSEALGGTNTDTQYF
13	once	TRBV6-2/TRBV6-3	.	TRBJ2-2	TGTGCCAGCAGTTACGGGGGCACCGGGGAGCTGTTTTTT	CASSYGGTGELFF
17	once	TRBV7-6	TRBD1	TRBJ1-2	TGTGCCAGCAGCGCCGTTACAGGGGGCGCTTTCAACTATGGCTACACCTTC	CASSAVTGGAFNYGYTF
14	.	TRBV5-1	.	TRBJ1-3	TGCGCCAGCAGCCCGCCGGGGGCTGGAAACACCATATATTTT	CASSPPGAGNTIYF
13	few	TRBV5-4	TRBD1	TRBJ2-7	TGTGCCAGCAGGCGGACAGGGGAGGCCGAGCAGTACTTC	CASRRTGEAEQYF
17	.	TRBV9	TRBD2	TRBJ2-5	TGTGCCAGCAGCAGAGGAGGTAAACTAGCGGACCAAGAGACCCAGTACTTC	CASSRGGKLADQETQYF
14	once	TRBV19	TRBD1	TRBJ1-2	TGTGCCAGTAGTATCTGGGACAGGGACTATGGCTACACCTTC	CASSIWDRDYGYTF
12	few	TRBV30	.	TRBJ2-1	TGTGCCTGGAGTGTACGGAGGGTGGAGCAGTTCTTC	CAWSVRRVEQFF
14	.	TRBV5-1	.	TRBJ1-2	TGCGCCAGCAGCTTATCAGGGGCGCTCTATGGCTACACCTTC	CASSLSGALYGYTF
15	.	TRBV6-5	TRBD1	TRBJ2-7	TGTGCCAGCAGTTATTCGACAGGGGGAAAGGACGAGCAGTACTTC	CASSYSTGGKDEQYF
13	.	TRBV7-2	.	TRBJ1-5	TGTGCCACCTCGTCCAGGGCCAATCAGCCCCAGCATTTT	CATSSRANQPQHF
18	few	TRBV4-3	.	TRBJ1-3	TGCGCCAGCAGCCAAGATCAGGGACACAACCTCTCTGGAAACACCATATATTTT	CASSQDQGHNLSGNTIYF
13	.	TRBV7-2	.	TRBJ1-5	TGTGCCAGCAGCTTAAGCACCAATCAGCCCCAGCATTTT	CASSLSTNQPQHF
14	.	TRBV3-1/TRBV3-2	.	TRBJ1-2	TGTGCCAGCAGCCGGACAGTAGCTAACTATGGCTACACCTTC	CASSRTVANYGYTF
13	.	TRBV2	.	TRBJ1-4	TGTGCCGGCCAGACAGTAAATGATGAAAAACTGTTTTTT	CAGQTVNDEKLFF
17	.	TRBV5-1	TRBD1	TRBJ1-1	TGCGCCAGCAGCCTGCGGCCAGGGGGCGTTATAGAGACTGAAGCTTTCTTT	CASSLRPGGVIETEAFF
13	.	TRBV11-3	TRBD1	TRBJ1-4	TGTGCCAGCGGCGGGACAGGGAATGAAAAACTGTTTTTT	CASGGTGNEKLFF
15	.	TRBV5-1	TRBD1	TRBJ2-1	TGCGCCAGCACCGGGGGGACAGGGATGTACAATGAGCAGTTCTTC	CASTGGTGMYNEQFF
14	once	TRBV9	.	TRBJ2-3	TGTGCCAGCAGCTTCGGACAGGAGGGAGGTACGCAGTATTTT	CASSFGQEGGTQYF
15	.	TRBV7-9	TRBD1	TRBJ1-1	TGTGCCAGCAGCTTGACAGGGTTGACGAACACTGAAGCTTTCTTT	CASSLTGLTNTEAFF
13	.	TRBV6-5	.	TRBJ1-6	TGTGCCAGCCAGTACCAGTCGGACTCACCCCTCCACTTT	CASQYQSDSPLHF
13	once	TRBV4-1	.	TRBJ1-5	TGCGCCAGCAGCGCGCAAGGGGGTCAGCCCCAGCATTTT	CASSAQGGQPQHF